This is a list of T cell receptor beta chains from one sample in a study of blood T cell repertoires in COVID-19. TCRdb keeps only in-frame clones here, not all; method: immunoSEQ multiplex PCR. Among about 130,000 clones listed, roughly 83% were seen once. Sequencing was performed on peripheral blood. These receptors were taken from a woman older than 75 with acute or convalescent COVID-19. Both conserved end residues are part of each CDR3. The D gene is left open where the match is weak. For some rows the clone size is stated as once, few or many, or as a class when expanded; others skip it.

.	TRBJ1-6	.	TRBV28	TGTGCCAGCAGCGTATCGAATTCACCCCTCCACTTT	CASSVSNSPLHF
.	TRBJ1-2	.	TRBV19	TGTGCCAGTAGTGGGCGGGGAAACTATGGCTACACCTTC	CASSGRGNYGYTF
.	TRBJ1-5	.	TRBV3-1/TRBV3-2	TGTGCCAGCAGCCAAGGGCTTAGCAATCAGCCCCAGCATTTT	CASSQGLSNQPQHF
once	TRBJ2-5	TRBD2	TRBV7-8	TGTGCCAGCAGCCGTTCGGGACTAGTCGGAGAGACCCAGTACTTC	CASSRSGLVGETQYF
once	TRBJ2-1	.	TRBV6-2/TRBV6-3	TGTGCCAGCAGTTATATCAGGGGAGTAGGCAATGAGCAGTTCTTC	CASSYIRGVGNEQFF
.	TRBJ1-1	.	TRBV5-1	TGCGCCAGCAGCTTGGGGCGGGGGCGGAACACTGAAGCTTTCTTT	CASSLGRGRNTEAFF
.	TRBJ1-1	.	TRBV18	TGTGCCAGCTCAACTTTCCCAATGAACACTGAAGCTTTCTTT	CASSTFPMNTEAFF
.	TRBJ2-1	.	TRBV6-5	TGTGCCAGCAGGACAAGTGGTTATGAGCAGTTCTTC	CASRTSGYEQFF
.	TRBJ1-1	TRBD1	TRBV29-1	TGCAGCGCTGTGGACAGGATGAACACTGAAGCTTTCTTT	CSAVDRMNTEAFF
once	TRBJ2-3	.	TRBV7-3	TGTGCCAGCAGCCCGAGATATCGGGGCGGGGGCACAGATACGCAGTATTTT	CASSPRYRGGGTDTQYF
.	TRBJ1-5	TRBD1	TRBV5-1	TGCGCCAGCAGCTTGGATGGAGGGGGCCATCAGCCCCAGCATTTT	CASSLDGGGHQPQHF
.	TRBJ2-3	TRBD2	TRBV4-1	TGCGCCAGCAGCCAGCTCCCGGGGGGAAACACAGATACGCAGTATTTT	CASSQLPGGNTDTQYF
.	TRBJ2-3	TRBD2	TRBV7-2	TGTGCCAGCAGACCCAGCGGGGGGTACGAAACGCAGTATTTT	CASRPSGGYETQYF
.	TRBJ1-1	.	TRBV19	TGTGCCAGTAGTGTTAGGGGGTCTCAGGAGGCTTTCTTT	CASSVRGSQEAFF
.	TRBJ2-5	TRBD2	TRBV7-2	TGTGCCAGCAGCTTAGGGGTAACGGGGGGTCAAGAGACCCAGTACTTC	CASSLGVTGGQETQYF
.	TRBJ1-2	.	TRBV6-6	TGTGCCAGCAGTTACTCGCCCGGGGATGGCTACACCTTC	CASSYSPGDGYTF
.	TRBJ2-7	TRBD1	TRBV7-6	TGTGCCAGCAGCCCCCGGACAGGGACAGGGGGAACGAACGAGCAGTACTTC	CASSPRTGTGGTNEQYF
.	TRBJ1-1	.	TRBV2	TGTGCCAGCAGTAGAACTGATGAAGCTTTCTTT	CASSRTDEAFF
.	TRBJ1-4	.	TRBV10-3	TGTGCCATCAGTGACTTTGGGGGCGCGGATGAAAAACTGTTTTTT	CAISDFGGADEKLFF
.	TRBJ2-7	TRBD2	TRBV7-9	TGTGCCAGCAGCTTAATTAGCGGGGGGGAGAGGGAGCAGTACTTC	CASSLISGGEREQYF
few	TRBJ2-3	TRBD2	TRBV25-1	TGTGCCAGCAGTGAGCCGCAGCGGGGGGGGGCCCGAGATACGCAGTATTTT	CASSEPQRGGARDTQYF
.	TRBJ1-5	.	TRBV19	TGTGCCAGTAGTATAGCAGGGCCCCAGCCCCAGCATTTT	CASSIAGPQPQHF
.	TRBJ1-1	TRBD1	TRBV19	TGTGCCAGCCGGCTTGGGACAGAGAACACTGAAGCTTTCTTT	CASRLGTENTEAFF
.	TRBJ2-2	TRBD1	TRBV3-1/TRBV3-2	TGTGCCAGCAGCTTTTTTGGGACAGGGATGGCCGGGGAGCTGTTTTTT	CASSFFGTGMAGELFF
.	TRBJ1-5	.	TRBV15	TGTGCCACCAGCTTGCCCCACAGAAGCAATCAGCCCCAGCATTTT	CATSLPHRSNQPQHF
few	TRBJ2-7	.	TRBV15	TGTGCCACCAGCAGAGACAGAACCTACGAGCAGTACTTC	CATSRDRTYEQYF
.	TRBJ2-3	TRBD2	TRBV19	TGTGCCAGTAAGGAGCGGGGAATCACAGATACGCAGTATTTT	CASKERGITDTQYF
.	TRBJ1-1	.	TRBV27	TGTGCCAGCAGTTTCGGAGGCTCGCGGACTGAAGCTTTCTTT	CASSFGGSRTEAFF
once	TRBJ1-6	.	TRBV5-1	TGCGCCAGCAGCCCAGGGCTCTATAATTCACCCCTCCACTTT	CASSPGLYNSPLHF
.	TRBJ2-5	TRBD2	TRBV2	TGTGCCAAAAGGACTAGCAGCGAGACCCAGTACTTC	CAKRTSSETQYF
.	TRBJ2-3	.	TRBV6-6	TGTGCCAGCAGTCTTCAGGAGGACACAGATACGCAGTATTTT	CASSLQEDTDTQYF
.	TRBJ2-1	TRBD1	TRBV5-6	TGTGCCAGCAGCTTGGGGCAGGGGGTCCAAAATGAGCAGTTCTTC	CASSLGQGVQNEQFF
.	TRBJ1-2	TRBD1	TRBV6-4	TGTGCCAGCAGTCCACAGGGGGGGCCCTATGGCTACACCTTC	CASSPQGGPYGYTF
.	TRBJ2-1	TRBD2	TRBV5-4	TGTGCCAGCAGCCCTCCGGGACTAGCGGGCAATGAGCAGTTCTTC	CASSPPGLAGNEQFF
.	TRBJ1-2	TRBD1	TRBV7-3	TGTGCCAGCAGCTTATCTTCGGGACAGCAATATGGCTACACCTTC	CASSLSSGQQYGYTF
once	TRBJ1-1	TRBD1	TRBV3-1/TRBV3-2	TGTGCCAGCAGTCCCCGGGACAGGGAGACTGAAGCTTTCTTT	CASSPRDRETEAFF
.	TRBJ1-1	TRBD1	TRBV5-4	TGTGCCAGCAGCCTACAGGGGGGAACTGAAGCTTTCTTT	CASSLQGGTEAFF
.	TRBJ2-1	TRBD2	TRBV5-4	TGTGCCAGCAGCCCCCCCGGGACTAGCAAAAATGAGCAGTTCTTC	CASSPPGTSKNEQFF
.	TRBJ1-2	TRBD1	TRBV11-2	TGTGCCAGCAGGGGACAGGCCACACAGGGCTACACCTTC	CASRGQATQGYTF
.	TRBJ2-3	.	TRBV3-1/TRBV3-2	TGTGCCAGCAGCCTAAGACAAACAGATACGCAGTATTTT	CASSLRQTDTQYF
.	TRBJ1-4	.	TRBV5-1	TGCGCCAGCAGCTTGGGTGTAGGGGGTAGCACTAATGAAAAACTGTTTTTT	CASSLGVGGSTNEKLFF
.	TRBJ2-2	TRBD1	TRBV7-6	TGTGCCAGCAGCTTCAGACAGGGATCCCAGGGCGGGGAGCTGTTTTTT	CASSFRQGSQGGELFF
.	TRBJ1-3	.	TRBV18	TGTGCCAGCTCAACAGGATCTGGAAACACCATATATTTT	CASSTGSGNTIYF
.	TRBJ1-1	TRBD1	TRBV5-1	TGCGCCAGCAGCTTACAGGGGGGCACTGAAGCTTTCTTT	CASSLQGGTEAFF
.	TRBJ1-5	.	TRBV4-1	TGCGCCAGCAGCCAAGAGGGGGGTCAGCCCCAGCATTTT	CASSQEGGQPQHF
.	TRBJ1-2	.	TRBV11-2	TGTGCCAGCAGCTTAGGCACCCGGGTTAACTATGGCTACACCTTC	CASSLGTRVNYGYTF
.	TRBJ1-1	.	TRBV10-3	TGTGCCATCAGTGAGACTAGCGGGGGGGAGGGAGCTTTCTTT	CAISETSGGEGAFF
.	TRBJ2-3	.	TRBV4-2	TGTGCCAGCAGCACGCCAGGGGATACGCAGTATTTT	CASSTPGDTQYF
.	TRBJ1-1	.	TRBV7-9	TGTGCCAGCAGCTTCTTACAGGGGAACACTGAAGCTTTCTTT	CASSFLQGNTEAFF
.	TRBJ1-1	.	TRBV5-1	TGCGCCAGCAGCCTCACACAGGGCTCCACTGAAGCTTTCTTT	CASSLTQGSTEAFF
.	TRBJ1-5	.	TRBV27	TGTGCCAGCAGCCAGGGAATGGGCAATCAGCCCCAGCATTTT	CASSQGMGNQPQHF
.	TRBJ2-7	TRBD1	TRBV10-3	TGTGCCATCAGTGACCCCGGGACAGTCTCCTACGAGCAGTACTTC	CAISDPGTVSYEQYF
few	TRBJ1-4	.	TRBV7-9	TGTGCCAGCAGCAGTGCCTGGTCCGCAGGGATGGCTAATGAAAAACTGTTTTTT	CASSSAWSAGMANEKLFF
once	TRBJ2-1	TRBD1	TRBV5-1	TGCGCCAGCAGCTTGGCGAGACAGGGGGTCGATGAGCAGTTCTTC	CASSLARQGVDEQFF
.	TRBJ1-4	.	TRBV2	TGTGCCAGCAGCCGAAGACCGAGAGGGGAAAAACTGTTTTTT	CASSRRPRGEKLFF